One sample yielded the 17 T cell receptor beta chains listed below, sequenced in a study of T-cell memory formation after mild COVID-19. TCRdb independently ran MiXCR on the 5' RACE reads; one entry per CDR3 protein. This sample has approximately 500,000 distinct CDR3 sequences, with 20% to 25% found just once. Sequenced: PBMCs or a T cell subset sorted from them (not recorded which). The receptors shown here come from an adult woman who had mild COVID-19 (a few samples of this study predate the infection). Cell type and time point are not known.

The CDR3 region is CASSYMENTEAFF. CDR3 nucleotides: TGTGCCAGCAGTTACATGGAGAACACTGAAGCTTTCTTT. The J gene is TRBJ1-1, the V gene TRBV6-2 or TRBV6-3; D ambiguous. Germline CDR1 and CDR2: MNHEY and SVGEGT. The CDR3 sequence is 13 residues long. V gave up 2 bases and J gave up 1 base, with 5 bases separating them.

This clonotype was counted between two and nine times. CDR3 sequence reads: CASRTFRGRNVNEQFF. CDR3 sequence (DNA): TGTGCCAGCCGAACCTTTAGGGGGCGCAATGTCAATGAGCAGTTCTTC. The V call is TRBV11-2, the J call TRBJ2-1; 7 bases are shared with TRBD1. The CDR3 is 16 residues long. Trimming took 8 bases from V and 6 from J; bases not matched to a gene: 16. The V gene's germline CDR1 is SGHAT and CDR2 FQNNGV.

The chain combines TRBV6-5 with TRBJ2-1; D unclear. This CDR3 is 14 amino acids long. The V gene lost 0 bases and the J gene lost 6 bases, with 9 bases spanning the gap. The germline gives CDR1 MNHEY, CDR2 SVGAGI. Here the CDR3 reads CASSYSSLANEQFF. The CDR3 nucleotides read TGTGCCAGCAGTTACTCGAGCTTGGCCAATGAGCAGTTCTTC.

V is TRBV5-1 and J is TRBJ2-7, with D tentatively TRBD2 (6 bases). Trimming pared 2 bases from V and 6 bases from J, leaving 21 bases between. This CDR3 contains 16 residues. Germline V gene data show CDR1 as SGHRS and CDR2 as YFSETQ. The CDR3 bases are TGCGCCAGCAGCTTCGGGTACGGGAGCACCTCCGGCGAGCAGTACTTC. This translates into CASSFGYGSTSGEQYF.

The rearrangement uses TRBV5-6 and TRBJ2-5; tentative D call: TRBD1 (6 bases). V dropped 3 bases and J dropped 5 bases, with 20 bases sitting between them. The germline CDR1 and CDR2 sequences are SGHDT and YYEEEE. The CDR3 totals 16 residues. CDR3 DNA sequence: TGTGCCAGCAGCTCCAGGGGCCACTTCGGGGTGGAGACCCAGTACTTC. Protein sequence: CASSSRGHFGVETQYF.

The chain recombines TRBV14 with TRBJ1-4, with D uncertain. Per germline, CDR1 SGHDN and CDR2 FVKESK. The CDR3 contains 14 residues. Trimming removed 2 bases at V and 6 bases at J, with 10 bases between. CDR3 coding DNA: TGTGCCAGCAGCCAAATATCAAACGATGAAAAACTGTTTTTT. Residues: CASSQISNDEKLFF.

V is TRBV2 and J is TRBJ1-2, with D tentatively TRBD1 (6 bases). Germline-derived CDR1 and CDR2 are SNHLY and FYNNEI. V lost 2 bases and J 6 bases, leaving 10 bases between the germline ends. This CDR3 region has 13 residues. The CDR3 nucleotides are TGTGCCAGCAGTGAATCAGGGGAGGATGGCTACACCTTC. Its protein product is CASSESGEDGYTF.

This clonotype was detected only a few times. This CDR3 reads CASSLEAGIYNEQFF. CDR3 in DNA: TGTGCCAGCAGTCTAGAGGCAGGCATTTACAATGAGCAGTTCTTC. The chain uses TRBV6-6 and TRBJ2-1; D gene ambiguous. CDR3 length equals 15 residues. Trimming removed 5 bases at V and 4 bases at J, with 15 bases between. The V gene's germline CDR1 is MNHNY and CDR2 SVGAGI (reference sequence).

Only a few counts were recorded for this clonotype. V is TRBV7-9 and J is TRBJ2-7, with TRBD1 matching over 10 bases. This CDR3 has 15 amino acids. The V segment lost 5 bases and the J segment 6 bases; nucleotides outside the gene matches: 10. The germline V gene has CDR1 SEHNR and CDR2 FQNEAQ (reference sequence). Written as DNA, the CDR3 is TGTGCCAGCAGCCGTGGGGGGACAGGGGTTTTCGAGCAGTACTTC. Its translation is CASSRGGTGVFEQYF.

This clonotype has only a few counts. The chain is built from TRBV12-3 or TRBV12-4 and TRBJ1-2; 8 bases are shared with TRBD1. The CDR3 is 13 residues long. J was trimmed by 7 bases and V by 5 bases; bases with no gene match: 6. CDR3 bases: TGTGCCAGCAGTCGGACAGGGAGTGGTGGCTACACCTTC. Translating gives CASSRTGSGGYTF.

The rearrangement uses TRBV4-1 and TRBJ2-3, with D perhaps matching TRBD2 (6 bases). There are 14 residues in the CDR3. The germline V gene has CDR1 MGHRA and CDR2 YSYEKL. The germline V and J ends were trimmed by 4 bases and 5 bases, with 13 bases remaining between them. CDR3 protein: CASSPQPGGDTQYF. The CDR3 nucleotides read TGCGCCAGCAGCCCCCAGCCCGGGGGAGATACGCAGTATTTT.

The chain uses TRBV7-9 and TRBJ2-4; TRBD1 aligns across 7 bases. J lost 6 bases, V lost 5 bases, and 7 bases had no gene match. The CDR3 extends over 14 amino acids. CDR1 is SEHNR and CDR2 is FQNEAQ in the germline V gene (reference sequence). The CDR3 nucleotides read TGTGCCAGCAGCCCGGGACAGCTCAGAAACATTCAGTACTTC. Its protein is CASSPGQLRNIQYF.

The chain is built from TRBV7-2 and TRBJ2-1, with 13 bases lining up with TRBD2. The trim removed 5 bases at V and 9 bases at J, leaving 7 bases unmatched. Germline CDR1 and CDR2: SGHTA and FQGNSA. The CDR3 is 15 residues long. CDR3 loop: CASSPTSGRAGEQFF. The DNA of the CDR3 is TGTGCCAGCAGCCCAACTAGCGGGAGGGCCGGTGAGCAGTTCTTC.

The chain has TRBV4-2 and TRBJ2-7; D is unresolved. Trimming removed 2 bases from V and 0 bases from J, with 20 bases in between. The CDR3 totals 18 residues. From germline, CDR1 is LGHNA and CDR2 YNFKEQ. In nucleotides, the CDR3 is TGTGCCAGCAGCCAACGAGACGGTCCTCCCTTATACTCCTACGAGCAGTACTTC. Translation: CASSQRDGPPLYSYEQYF.

The chain is built from TRBV2 and TRBJ1-5; a weak D match, TRBD1 (6 bases). CDR3 length: 16 residues. Trimming shortened V by 6 bases and J by 7 bases, and 22 bases separated the two germline ends. CDR1 and CDR2 (germline): SNHLY, FYNNEI. The CDR3 region has the DNA TGTGCCAGCAGCCGAGAGCATGGGGGCAGCGGGCAGCCCCAGCATTTT. Amino acid sequence: CASSREHGGSGQPQHF.

This clonotype was detected only a few times. The chain joins TRBV4-1 to TRBJ2-7; 9 bases line up with TRBD1. The CDR3 consists of 16 residues. Germline assignment: CDR1 MGHRA and CDR2 YSYEKL. J was trimmed by 7 bases and V by 4 bases; bases with no gene match: 14. The CDR3 reads CASSRFRDREEREQYF. The CDR3 bases are TGCGCCAGCAGCCGCTTCCGGGACAGGGAAGAAAGGGAGCAGTACTTC.

This clonotype has at least ten counts. V and J are TRBV24-1 and TRBJ2-7, with TRBD2 matching over 12 bases. The germline V gene has CDR1 KGHDR and CDR2 SFDVKD. The CDR3 is made up of 12 amino acids. Trimming cost V 7 bases and J 7 bases; bases outside gene matches: 1. CDR3: CATRGLAGEQYF. The CDR3 region has the DNA TGTGCCACCAGAGGACTAGCGGGAGAGCAGTACTTC.